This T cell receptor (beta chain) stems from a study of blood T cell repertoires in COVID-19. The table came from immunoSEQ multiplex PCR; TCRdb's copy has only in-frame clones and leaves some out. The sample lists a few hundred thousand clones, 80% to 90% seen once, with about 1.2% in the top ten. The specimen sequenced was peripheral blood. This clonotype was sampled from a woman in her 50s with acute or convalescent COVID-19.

The CDR3 coding sequence is TGTGCCAGTAGAGTGCTTTTGGACTTCGGAAATCAGCCCCAGCATTTT. Translating gives CASRVLLDFGNQPQHF. The gene calls are TRBV19 and TRBJ1-5; D gene ambiguous. Looked up from germline, CDR1 is LNHDA and CDR2 is SQIVND (reference sequence). Trimming stripped 6 bases from V and 4 bases from J, with 19 bases between. There are 16 residues in the CDR3.